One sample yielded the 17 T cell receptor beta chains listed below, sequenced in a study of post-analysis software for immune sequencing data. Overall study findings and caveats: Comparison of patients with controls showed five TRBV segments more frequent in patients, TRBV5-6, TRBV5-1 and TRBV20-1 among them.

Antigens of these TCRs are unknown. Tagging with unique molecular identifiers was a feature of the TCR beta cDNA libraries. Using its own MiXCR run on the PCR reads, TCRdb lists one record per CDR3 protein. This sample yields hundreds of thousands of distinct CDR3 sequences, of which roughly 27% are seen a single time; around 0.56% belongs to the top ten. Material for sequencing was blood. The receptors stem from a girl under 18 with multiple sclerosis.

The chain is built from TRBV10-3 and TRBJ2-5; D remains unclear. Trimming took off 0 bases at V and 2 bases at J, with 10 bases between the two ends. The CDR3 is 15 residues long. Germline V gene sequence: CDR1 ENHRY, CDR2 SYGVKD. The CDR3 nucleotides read TGTGCCATCAGTGAGTCAGCCTTGCCGCAAGAGACCCAGTACTTC. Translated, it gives CAISESALPQETQYF.

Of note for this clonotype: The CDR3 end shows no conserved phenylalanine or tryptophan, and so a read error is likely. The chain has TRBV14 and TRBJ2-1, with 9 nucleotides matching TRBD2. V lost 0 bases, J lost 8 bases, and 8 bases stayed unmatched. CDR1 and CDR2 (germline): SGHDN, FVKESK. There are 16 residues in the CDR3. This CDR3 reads CASSQEVQAGGHEQFV. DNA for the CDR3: TGTGCCAGCAGCCAAGAAGTCCAGGCGGGAGGGCATGAGCAGTTCGTC.

The CDR3 DNA follows: TGTGCCAGCAGCTTAGTTGCAGGACTACTTACAGATACGCAGTATTTT. Translation: CASSLVAGLLTDTQYF. The V and J genes are TRBV7-2 and TRBJ2-3, with a tentative D call TRBD2 (6 bases). V lost 1 base, J lost 3 bases, and 14 bases lay in between. Germline CDR1 SGHTA, CDR2 FQGNSA. This CDR3 comprises 16 residues.

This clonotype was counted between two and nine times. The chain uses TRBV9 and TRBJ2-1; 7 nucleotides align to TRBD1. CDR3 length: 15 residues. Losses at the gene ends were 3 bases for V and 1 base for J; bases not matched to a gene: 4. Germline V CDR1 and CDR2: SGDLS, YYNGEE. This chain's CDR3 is CASSDRTGSYNEQFF. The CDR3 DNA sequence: TGTGCCAGCAGCGATCGGACAGGTTCCTACAATGAGCAGTTCTTC.

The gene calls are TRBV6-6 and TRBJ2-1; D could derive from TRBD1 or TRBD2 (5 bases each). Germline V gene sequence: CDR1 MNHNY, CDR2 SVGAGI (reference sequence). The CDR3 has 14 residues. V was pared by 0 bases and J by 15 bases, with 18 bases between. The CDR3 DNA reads TGTGCCAGCAGTTACTCCCCACCGGGACGTTCCCCGTTCTTC. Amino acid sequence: CASSYSPPGRSPFF.

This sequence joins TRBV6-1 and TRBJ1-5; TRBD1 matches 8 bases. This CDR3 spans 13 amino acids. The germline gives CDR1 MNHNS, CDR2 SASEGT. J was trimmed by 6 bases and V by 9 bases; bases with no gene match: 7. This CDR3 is CASHRGTGQPQHF. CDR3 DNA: TGTGCCAGTCACAGGGGGACTGGTCAGCCCCAGCATTTT.

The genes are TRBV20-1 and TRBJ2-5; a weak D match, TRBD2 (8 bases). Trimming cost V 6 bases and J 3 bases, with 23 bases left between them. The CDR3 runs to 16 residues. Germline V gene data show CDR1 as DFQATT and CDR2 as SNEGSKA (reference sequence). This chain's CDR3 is CSARTSQGGKEETQYF. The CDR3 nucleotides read TGCAGTGCCAGGACTAGCCAGGGGGGTAAGGAAGAGACCCAGTACTTC.

CDR3 sequence reads: CASSWSGGEADTQYF. In DNA form, the CDR3 reads TGCGCCAGCAGCTGGAGCGGGGGCGAGGCAGATACGCAGTATTTT. This chain connects TRBV5-1 to TRBJ2-3; TRBD2 aligns across 8 bases. The CDR3 spans 15 residues. The V and J ends lost 3 bases and 4 bases, in that order; junction bases with no gene match: 7. Germline V gene lookup returns CDR1 SGHRS and CDR2 YFSETQ.

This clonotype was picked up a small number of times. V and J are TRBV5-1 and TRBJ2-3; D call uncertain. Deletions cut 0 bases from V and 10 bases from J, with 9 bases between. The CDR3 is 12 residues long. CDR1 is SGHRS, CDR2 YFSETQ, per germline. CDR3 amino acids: CASSLGGTAQYF. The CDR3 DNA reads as TGCGCCAGCAGCTTGGGTGGCACTGCGCAGTATTTT. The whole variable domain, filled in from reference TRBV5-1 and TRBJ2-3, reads KAGVTQTPRYLIKTRGQQVTLSCSPISGHRSVSWYQQTPGQGLQFLFEYFSETQRNKGNFPGRFSGRQFSNSRSEMNVSTLELGDSALYLCASSLGGTAQYFGPGTRLTVL.

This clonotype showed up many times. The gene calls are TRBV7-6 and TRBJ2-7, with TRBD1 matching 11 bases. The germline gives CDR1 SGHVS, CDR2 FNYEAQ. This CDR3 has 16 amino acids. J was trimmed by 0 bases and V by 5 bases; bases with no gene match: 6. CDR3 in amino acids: CASSPGQGDFSYEQYF. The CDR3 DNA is TGTGCCAGCAGCCCGGGACAGGGGGACTTCTCCTACGAGCAGTACTTC.

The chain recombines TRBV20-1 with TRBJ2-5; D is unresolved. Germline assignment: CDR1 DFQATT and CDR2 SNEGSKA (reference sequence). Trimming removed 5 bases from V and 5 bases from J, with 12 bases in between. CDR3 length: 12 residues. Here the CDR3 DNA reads TGCAGTGCTTACGAACCGCCTGAGACCCAGTACTTC. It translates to CSAYEPPETQYF.

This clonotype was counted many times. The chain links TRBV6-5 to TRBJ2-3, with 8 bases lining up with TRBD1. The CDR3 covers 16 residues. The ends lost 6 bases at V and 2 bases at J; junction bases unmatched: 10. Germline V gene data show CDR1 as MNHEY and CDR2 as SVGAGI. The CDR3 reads CASSPTWTGLTDTQYF. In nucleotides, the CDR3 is TGTGCCAGCAGCCCGACCTGGACAGGGCTCACAGATACGCAGTATTTT.

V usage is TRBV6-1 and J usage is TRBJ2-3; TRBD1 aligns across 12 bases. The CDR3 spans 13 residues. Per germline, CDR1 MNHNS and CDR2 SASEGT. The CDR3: CATGTGGVDTQYF. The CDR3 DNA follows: TGTGCAACCGGGACAGGGGGCGTCGATACGCAGTATTTT.

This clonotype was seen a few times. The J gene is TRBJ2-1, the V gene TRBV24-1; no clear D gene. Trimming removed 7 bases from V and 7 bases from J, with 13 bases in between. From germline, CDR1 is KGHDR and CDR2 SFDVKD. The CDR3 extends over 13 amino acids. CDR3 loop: CATRPSGENEQFF. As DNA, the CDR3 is TGTGCCACCAGGCCTTCTGGAGAGAATGAGCAGTTCTTC.

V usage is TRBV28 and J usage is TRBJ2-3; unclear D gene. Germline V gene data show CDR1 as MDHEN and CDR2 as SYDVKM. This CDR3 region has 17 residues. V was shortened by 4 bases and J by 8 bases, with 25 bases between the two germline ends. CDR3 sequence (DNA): TGTGCCAGCAGTTCCAGGATGAGTTCGTTTGGGCTAGGTACGCAGTATTTT. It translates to CASSSRMSSFGLGTQYF.

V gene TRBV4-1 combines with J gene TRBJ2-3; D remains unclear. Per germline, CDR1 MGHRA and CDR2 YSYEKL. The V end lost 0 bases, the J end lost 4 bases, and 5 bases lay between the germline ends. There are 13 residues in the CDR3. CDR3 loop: CASSQEYADTQYF. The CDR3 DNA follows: TGCGCCAGCAGCCAAGAATACGCAGATACGCAGTATTTT.

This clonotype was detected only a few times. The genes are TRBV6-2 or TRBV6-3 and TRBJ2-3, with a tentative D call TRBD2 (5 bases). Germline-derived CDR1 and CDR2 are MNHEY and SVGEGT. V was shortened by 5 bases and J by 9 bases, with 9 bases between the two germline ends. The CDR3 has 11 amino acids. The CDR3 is CASSKTTTQYF. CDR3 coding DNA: TGTGCCAGCAGTAAGACTACCACGCAGTATTTT.